This T cell receptor beta chain stems from a study of T cells in Graves' hyperthyroidism and ophthalmopathy. Broader study findings: Expanded thyroid clonotypes (above 0.001) were mostly also found in blood. Ophthalmopathy and stable hyperthyroidism were separated by a 13 V-J model.

In germline, CDR1 is SGDLS, CDR2 YYNGEE. The length of the CDR3 is 15 residues. The trim removed 4 bases at V and 8 bases at J, leaving 9 bases unmatched. Patients were excluded because of uncontrolled infection, other autoimmune disease, pregnancy or lactation. For the diagnoses, clinical symptoms, serum thyroxine and TRAb, thyroid ultrasound and orbital computed tomography were used. This clonotype was recorded only once. Antigen unknown. Amplified TCR beta CDR3 regions came from RNA transcripts. A first-round RT-PCR of the TCR CDR3 used the HTBI primer set. TCRdb redid the calling of the multiplex PCR reads with MiXCR, one entry per CDR3 protein. This table holds roughly 500,000 distinct CDR3 sequences, under 60% found once.

The chain combines TRBV9 with TRBJ2-2, with TRBD1 matching over 9 bases. This TCR came from an adult woman with Graves' disease, either hyperthyroidism or ophthalmopathy (not recorded which). Sequences were obtained from peripheral blood or thyroid tissue (not recorded which). This chain's CDR3 is CASSIEGQGKGELFF. The CDR3 DNA is TGTGCCAGCAGCATTGAAGGACAGGGGAAGGGGGAGCTGTTTTTT.